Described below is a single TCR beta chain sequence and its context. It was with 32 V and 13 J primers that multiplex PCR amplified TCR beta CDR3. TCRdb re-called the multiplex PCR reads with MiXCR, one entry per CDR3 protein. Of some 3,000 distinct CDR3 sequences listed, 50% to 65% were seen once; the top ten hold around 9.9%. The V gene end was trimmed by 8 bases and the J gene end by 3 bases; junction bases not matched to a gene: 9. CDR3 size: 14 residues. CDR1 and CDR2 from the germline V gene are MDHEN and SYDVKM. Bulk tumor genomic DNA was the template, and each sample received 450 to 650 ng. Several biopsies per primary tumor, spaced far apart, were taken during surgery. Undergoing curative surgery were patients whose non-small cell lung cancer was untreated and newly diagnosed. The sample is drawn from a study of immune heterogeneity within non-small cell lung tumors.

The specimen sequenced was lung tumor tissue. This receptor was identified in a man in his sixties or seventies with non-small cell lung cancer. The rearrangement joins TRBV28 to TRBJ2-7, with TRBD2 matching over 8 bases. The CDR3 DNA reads TGTGCCAGCTACGCCGGGGGGGTTTACTACGAGCAGTACTTC. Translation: CASYAGGVYYEQYF.